These 28 T cell receptor beta chains were sequenced from one sample in a study of shared clonotypes between healthy human individuals. Profiling relied on immunoSEQ multiplex PCR, and the TCRdb table lists in-frame clones only, not all of them. This table has 2 million to 2.5 million clones, just under 95% appearing once. Sequencing input: naive CD4+ T cells from PBMCs. Subset indicated: CD45RA+ positively selected. Receptor source: a man aged 18-30 years in good health. Some clones in this sample may be carry-over from other donors' samples.

The rearrangement links TRBV6-4 to TRBJ2-3; 12 bases agree with TRBD2. The CDR3 runs 14 residues. V lost 11 bases and J lost 1; bases outside the gene matches: 4. Germline lookup yields CDR1 MRHNA and CDR2 SNTAGT. The CDR3 spells CAGLAGLGTDTQYF. As DNA, the CDR3 is TGTGCCGGACTAGCGGGGCTGGGCACAGATACGCAGTATTTT.

The CDR3 loop reads CASRSQVGTEAFF. DNA for the CDR3: TGTGCCAGCAGGAGCCAAGTTGGGACTGAAGCTTTCTTT. The V and J genes are TRBV7-2 and TRBJ1-1; no reliable D call. The germline V gene has CDR1 SGHTA and CDR2 FQGNSA. The V and J ends lost 6 bases and 5 bases respectively, with 13 bases between them. The CDR3 extends over 13 amino acids. Full variable domain (remainder filled in from reference TRBV7-2 and TRBJ1-1): GAGVSQSPSNKVTEKGKDVELRCDPISGHTALYWYRQSLGQGLEFLIYFQGNSAPDKSGLPSDRFSAERTGGSVSTLTIQRTQQEDSAVYLCASRSQVGTEAFFGQGTRLTVV.

The rearrangement uses TRBV9 and TRBJ2-2; D is ambiguous. The CDR3 spans 14 residues. The V and J ends lost 2 bases and 4 bases respectively, with 9 bases between them. Germline CDR1 and CDR2: SGDLS and YYNGEE. CDR3 sequence reads: CASSVVGVTGELFF. In nucleotides, the CDR3 is TGTGCCAGCAGCGTCGTAGGAGTCACCGGGGAGCTGTTTTTT.

The V call is TRBV28, the J call TRBJ2-1, with 9 bases that match TRBD2. V lost 7 bases, J lost 9 bases, and 4 bases stayed unmatched. This CDR3 is built from 12 residues. Germline assignment: CDR1 MDHEN and CDR2 SYDVKM. CDR3 protein: CASTSGEGEQFF. CDR3 sequence (DNA): TGTGCCAGCACTAGCGGGGAGGGTGAGCAGTTCTTC.

Only one count was recorded for this clone. The chain joins TRBV7-9 to TRBJ2-7; perhaps TRBD2 as D (6 bases). The CDR3 has 17 residues. Trimming took 0 bases from V and 0 from J, leaving 15 bases between them. The germline CDR1 and CDR2 sequences are SEHNR and FQNEAQ (reference sequence). The CDR3 DNA is TGTGCCAGCAGCTTAGCGTCGGGGGTTGAGAGCTCCTACGAGCAGTACTTC. Protein: CASSLASGVESSYEQYF.

The V and J genes are TRBV5-4 and TRBJ1-2, with 9 bases aligning to TRBD1. CDR1 and CDR2 (germline): SGHNT, YYREEE (reference sequence). Losses at the gene ends were 5 bases for V and 7 bases for J; bases not matched to a gene: 6. CDR3 size: 13 residues. This chain's CDR3 is CASRTGQGSGYTF. The CDR3 nucleotides are TGTGCCAGCAGGACGGGACAGGGCAGTGGCTACACCTTC.

Remarks on this clone: The same CDR3 is also encoded by other DNA sequences in this sample. The chain employs TRBV18 and TRBJ2-7; D call uncertain. Germline V lookup: CDR1 KGHSH, CDR2 LQKENI. This CDR3 has 11 amino acids. V gave up 1 base and J gave up 3 bases, with 1 base separating them. The CDR3 loop reads CASSPRYEQYF. CDR3 sequence (DNA): TGTGCCAGCTCACCACGCTACGAGCAGTACTTC.

The genes are TRBV6-5 and TRBJ1-1, with 8 bases aligning to TRBD1. CDR3 size: 13 residues. The V segment lost 6 bases and the J segment 5 bases; nucleotides outside the gene matches: 5. Germline CDR1 reads MNHEY; CDR2 reads SVGAGI. The CDR3 sequence: CASSFTGGTEAFF. In DNA, the CDR3 is TGTGCCAGCAGCTTCACAGGGGGAACTGAAGCTTTCTTT.

V usage is TRBV6-5 and J usage is TRBJ2-1; 9 bases line up with TRBD1. The V gene end was trimmed by 5 bases and the J gene end by 12 bases; junction bases not matched to a gene: 8. Germline CDR1 reads MNHEY; CDR2 reads SVGAGI. This CDR3 region has 13 residues. CDR3 protein: CASSRPGTGTQFF. CDR3 coding DNA: TGTGCCAGCAGTCGGCCCGGGACAGGGACGCAGTTCTTC.

The J gene is TRBJ1-2, the V gene TRBV28, with TRBD1 matching over 9 bases. There are 14 residues in the CDR3. Trimming took 2 bases from V and 6 from J; bases not matched to a gene: 4. Germline CDR1 MDHEN, CDR2 SYDVKM. In DNA form, the CDR3 reads TGTGCCAGCAGTTTAGTGAGGACAGGGGATGGCTACACCTTC. This codes for CASSLVRTGDGYTF.

This clone has a single count. The chain carries TRBV5-1 and TRBJ1-4, with D maybe TRBD1 (5 bases). The CDR3 sequence is 13 residues long. The germline gives CDR1 SGHRS, CDR2 YFSETQ. V lost 0 bases and J 15 bases, leaving 15 bases between the germline ends. The CDR3 DNA follows: TGCGCCAGCAGCTTGGAGACCGGGACGCAGGTGTTTTTT. It yields the protein CASSLETGTQVFF.

This chain joins TRBV6-6 and TRBJ2-3, with a tentative D call TRBD1 (6 bases). The CDR3 extends over 16 amino acids. V was pared by 0 bases and J by 4 bases, with 14 bases between. Germline V gene sequence: CDR1 MNHNY, CDR2 SVGAGI (reference sequence). CDR3 amino acids: CASSYSAGQPSDTQYF. CDR3 nucleotides: TGTGCCAGCAGTTACTCGGCCGGACAGCCATCAGATACGCAGTATTTT.

A remark on this clone: One end of the junction varies from germline; a read error may be responsible. J is TRBJ2-2 and V is TRBV30, with D possibly matching TRBD2 (5 bases). This CDR3 contains 11 residues. Germline assignment: CDR1 GTSNPN and CDR2 SVGIG (reference sequence). CDR3 bases: TGTGCCTGGAGGGGCATCCGGGGAGCTGTTTTT. Its translation: CAWRGIRGAVF.

Concerning this clone: Different DNA sequences within this sample yield the same CDR3. The J gene is TRBJ1-4, the V gene TRBV5-1; D is possibly TRBD1 (5 bases). V was cut by 2 bases and J by 2 bases, with 7 bases left in between. Germline values: CDR1 SGHRS, CDR2 YFSETQ. CDR3 length: 14 residues. CDR3 amino acids: CASSFQGTNEKLFF. Written as DNA, the CDR3 is TGCGCCAGCAGCTTTCAGGGTACTAATGAAAAACTGTTTTTT.

The CDR3 region has the DNA TGTGCCAGCATGCGAGCCGTCTCGACCTACGGCGAGCAGTACTTC. Encoded protein: CASMRAVSTYGEQYF. V is TRBV6-5 and J is TRBJ2-7; D gene uncertain. The germline V gene encodes CDR1 MNHEY and CDR2 SVGAGI. The V end lost 7 bases, the J end lost 6 bases, and 22 bases lay between the germline ends. The CDR3 has 15 amino acids.

As to this clone: Other DNA sequences in the same sample also yield this CDR3. This chain links TRBV4-1 with TRBJ2-7; 10 positions agree with TRBD1. Unmatched junction bases numbered 3, after V lost 2 bases and J lost 2 bases. The CDR3 extends over 15 amino acids. CDR1 and CDR2 (germline): MGHRA, YSYEKL. CDR3 DNA sequence: TGCGCCAGCAGCCAAACCGGGACAGGGGCCTACGAGCAGTACTTC. It encodes CASSQTGTGAYEQYF.

This clone occurred once. Additional DNA sequences in this sample encode the identical CDR3. V and J are TRBV6-6 and TRBJ2-6, with D possibly being TRBD2 (5 bases). Germline-derived CDR1 and CDR2 are MNHNY and SVGAGI (reference sequence). CDR3 length: 13 residues. The V end was cut by 10 bases, the J end by 1 base, with 8 bases between. CDR3 nucleotide sequence: TGTGCCACCACGGGATCTGGGGCCAACGTCCTGACTTTC. Translation gives CATTGSGANVLTF.

This clone appeared a single time. V usage is TRBV11-2 and J usage is TRBJ2-2; 7 positions agree with TRBD1. The trim removed 4 bases at V and 4 bases at J, leaving 6 bases unmatched. The V gene's germline CDR1 is SGHAT and CDR2 FQNNGV. The CDR3 loop spans 15 amino acids. The CDR3 coding sequence is TGTGCCAGCAGCTCCGGAGGACAGGTCACCGGGGAGCTGTTTTTT. Protein sequence: CASSSGGQVTGELFF.

The table lists this clone with a count of one. The gene calls are TRBV5-1 and TRBJ1-2, with D uncertain. The germline CDR1 and CDR2 sequences are SGHRS and YFSETQ. Deletions cut 0 bases from V and 8 bases from J, with 11 bases between. The CDR3 runs 13 residues. The CDR3 loop is CASSLGGQEGYTF. Written as DNA, the CDR3 is TGCGCCAGCAGCTTGGGTGGGCAGGAAGGCTACACCTTC.

This CDR3 reads CASSLDGSVETQYF. The CDR3 DNA reads TGCGCCAGCAGCTTGGATGGTAGCGTGGAGACCCAGTACTTC. The V and J genes are TRBV5-1 and TRBJ2-5; D possibly corresponds to TRBD2 (5 bases). Germline V gene lookup returns CDR1 SGHRS and CDR2 YFSETQ. CDR3 length: 14 amino acids. V gave up 0 bases and J gave up 5 bases, with 11 bases separating them.

In its sample, this clone was seen once. V and J are TRBV5-4 and TRBJ2-5, with TRBD2 matching 11 bases. This CDR3 has 15 residues. CDR1 and CDR2 (germline): SGHNT, YYREEE (reference sequence). The junction had 8 bases not matched to a gene; V was cut back by 7 bases and J by 3 bases. As DNA, the CDR3 is TGTGCCAGCCAGGGGGGTAGCGGGAGGGAAGAGACCCAGTACTTC. The encoded protein is CASQGGSGREETQYF.

This chain's CDR3 is CASSLRPASTDTQYF. The CDR3 DNA follows: TGTGCCAGCAGCTTAAGGCCAGCTAGCACAGATACGCAGTATTTT. The rearrangement links TRBV7-3 to TRBJ2-3; D remains ambiguous. Per the germline V gene, CDR1 is SGHTA and CDR2 is FQGTGA. V gave up 1 base and J gave up 0 bases, with 8 bases separating them. The CDR3 contains 15 residues.

V is TRBV28 and J is TRBJ1-1; D unclear. Germline V CDR1 and CDR2: MDHEN, SYDVKM. V was trimmed by 6 bases and J by 4 bases, leaving 12 bases between them. There are 13 residues in the CDR3. In DNA form, the CDR3 reads TGTGCCAGCAGCATACCCGACCTCACTGAAGCTTTCTTT. Its protein is CASSIPDLTEAFF.

This clone occurred a few times. The chain joins TRBV9 to TRBJ1-1; 7 positions agree with TRBD1. Germline CDR1 reads SGDLS; CDR2 reads YYNGEE. The CDR3 extends over 14 amino acids. V lost 7 bases to trimming and J lost 7 bases; unmatched junction nucleotides: 13. DNA of the CDR3: TGTGCCAGCGGCAAAATTGGACAGGCGAGTGAAGCTTTCTTT. Translating it yields CASGKIGQASEAFF.

CDR3 nucleotides: TGTGCCAGCAGCTTAGTGGGGACTCCGGTCTACGAGCAGTACTTC. It yields the protein CASSLVGTPVYEQYF. The chain carries TRBV7-9 and TRBJ2-7; the D gene is possibly TRBD2 (6 bases). This CDR3 comprises 15 residues. V lost 1 base to trimming and J lost 3 bases, with 13 bases between them. From germline, CDR1 is SEHNR and CDR2 FQNEAQ (reference sequence).

Comment on this clone: Other nucleotide sequences in the sample specify the same CDR3. The gene calls are TRBV18 and TRBJ2-1; no clear D. V lost 3 bases and J 4 bases, leaving 10 bases between the germline ends. CDR3 length equals 14 residues. Germline-derived CDR1 and CDR2 are KGHSH and LQKENI. The CDR3 region is CASSPGSPYNEQFF. DNA for the CDR3: TGTGCCAGCTCACCGGGGTCCCCATACAATGAGCAGTTCTTC.

This sequence joins TRBV5-4 and TRBJ2-5; TRBD2 matches 10 bases. There are 14 residues in the CDR3. V lost 4 bases, J lost 3 bases, and 3 bases stayed unmatched. Germline V gene data show CDR1 as SGHNT and CDR2 as YYREEE (reference sequence). CDR3 residues: CASSPGLAEETQYF. CDR3 bases: TGTGCCAGCAGCCCCGGACTAGCGGAAGAGACCCAGTACTTC.

The J gene is TRBJ2-5, the V gene TRBV5-5; D not resolved. The germline CDR1 and CDR2 sequences are SGHKS and YYEKEE (reference sequence). The CDR3 has 12 amino acids. Trimming pared 4 bases from V and 2 bases from J, leaving 6 bases between. As DNA, the CDR3 is TGTGCCAGCAGCCCCCCGCAAGAGACCCAGTACTTC. Amino acid sequence: CASSPPQETQYF.